This entry describes one T cell receptor beta chain. Researchers prepared the TCRbeta library using unique molecular identifiers, the study reports. One entry per CDR3 protein, called by TCRdb with MiXCR from the PCR reads. Among about 690,000 distinct CDR3 sequences listed, roughly 15% were seen once. The germline gives CDR1 SGHAT, CDR2 FQDESV (reference sequence). The CDR3 totals 15 residues. V lost 5 bases to trimming and J lost 14 bases; unmatched junction nucleotides: 11. The data derive from a study of T-cell reconstitution after alpha-beta-depleted transplantation in children. This chain links TRBV11-1 with TRBJ2-1, with 14 bases fitting TRBD2. The TCR sequence derives from a human donor who donated a stem cell graft to a child with acute myeloid leukemia. The source material was PBMCs from the stem cell graft donor, sampled from the stem cell graft. CDR3 loop: CASSPRTSGGLAEFF. As DNA, the CDR3 is TGTGCCAGCAGCCCCCGGACTAGCGGGGGGCTGGCCGAGTTCTTC.